This is a list of T cell receptor beta chains from one sample in a study of T cells in narcolepsy. TCRdb's table, derived via immunoSEQ multiplex PCR, lists solely in-frame clones and lacks some. The repertoire includes approximately 38,000 clones, approximately 90% of them detected once, and roughly 0.89% sits in the top ten. Sequencing input: CD45RA- memory CD4+ T cells from PBMCs. All receptors come from a human donor with narcolepsy. Each CDR3 is given without its conserved first and last residue.

V gene: TRBV9
J gene: TRBJ2-1
CDR3 protein: ASSKGGEGLGSYNEQF

V gene: TRBV2
J gene: TRBJ2-2
CDR3 protein: ASSDIGNTGELF

V gene: TRBV18
J gene: TRBJ1-1
CDR3 protein: ASSGGYTEAF

V gene: TRBV28
J gene: TRBJ1-2
CDR3 protein: ASRPGGVYHGYT

V gene: TRBV18
J gene: TRBJ2-5
CDR3 protein: ASSPLDRAGETQY

V gene: TRBV6-1
J gene: TRBJ2-3
CDR3 protein: ASSERRGRDTQY

V gene: TRBV9
J gene: TRBJ2-2
CDR3 protein: ASSATGLAGPNTGELF

V gene: TRBV9
J gene: TRBJ2-1
CDR3 protein: ASSVVGTEQF

V gene: TRBV30
J gene: TRBJ1-6
CDR3 protein: AWSVPGQGNSPLH

V gene: TRBV25-1
J gene: TRBJ2-7
CDR3 protein: ASSGSGTLSYEQY

V gene: TRBV30
J gene: TRBJ2-1
CDR3 protein: AWSFRDRFYNEQF

V gene: TRBV7-9
J gene: TRBJ2-3
CDR3 protein: ASSLAGSPRTDTQY

V gene: TRBV7-2
J gene: TRBJ1-3
CDR3 protein: ASSLGGSRSGNTIY

V gene: TRBV2
J gene: TRBJ1-5
CDR3 protein: AGNRDRLVQPQH

V gene: TRBV7-2
J gene: TRBJ2-4
CDR3 protein: ASSLGGTLENIQY

V gene: TRBV7-2
J gene: TRBJ1-1
CDR3 protein: ASSLDLIRPEAF

V gene: TRBV7-6
J gene: TRBJ1-1
CDR3 protein: ASSSQGATEAF

V gene: TRBV5-5
J gene: TRBJ1-1
CDR3 protein: ASSLLRTGDAF

V gene: TRBV7-3
J gene: TRBJ2-3
CDR3 protein: ASSNRGGDTQY

V gene: TRBV7-3
J gene: TRBJ2-1
CDR3 protein: ASSLGLGGNEQF

V gene: TRBV5-4
J gene: TRBJ2-5
CDR3 protein: ASSSAGGRARETQY

V gene: TRBV30
J gene: TRBJ1-5
CDR3 protein: AWSAGIRQPQH

V gene: TRBV19
J gene: TRBJ1-4
CDR3 protein: ASSITGTDFTRLF

V gene: TRBV30
J gene: TRBJ1-2
CDR3 protein: AWSVRPDYGYT

V gene: TRBV5-5
J gene: TRBJ1-2
CDR3 protein: ASSLGLGQGAVNYGYT

V gene: TRBV5-4
J gene: TRBJ2-1
CDR3 protein: ASSLGGKGNEQF

V gene: TRBV4-2
J gene: TRBJ1-1
CDR3 protein: ASSQDRDRLAEAF

V gene: TRBV13
J gene: TRBJ2-1
CDR3 protein: ASSHWVGGSSYNEQF

V gene: TRBV7-3
J gene: TRBJ2-1
CDR3 protein: ASSPRGTHNEQF

V gene: TRBV5-1
J gene: TRBJ2-7
CDR3 protein: ASSSGTGGRYEQY

V gene: TRBV15
J gene: TRBJ2-5
CDR3 protein: ATSRDSGPGGEETQY

V gene: TRBV4-2
J gene: TRBJ2-1
CDR3 protein: ASSRLAGAGNEQF

V gene: TRBV4-3
J gene: TRBJ1-4
CDR3 protein: ASSQDRGQGGKLF

V gene: TRBV28
J gene: TRBJ2-1
CDR3 protein: ASSPKLYEQF

V gene: TRBV11-3
J gene: TRBJ1-3
CDR3 protein: ASSLGGVSGNTIY

V gene: TRBV9
J gene: TRBJ1-4
CDR3 protein: ASSVSPTDHNEKLF

V gene: TRBV5-6
J gene: TRBJ2-1
CDR3 protein: ASSLKNGGGIVYNEQF

V gene: TRBV5-6
J gene: TRBJ2-7
CDR3 protein: ASSRSSVNSYEQY

V gene: TRBV12-5
J gene: TRBJ1-2
CDR3 protein: ASGLGDLSGIGYT

V gene: TRBV5-4
J gene: TRBJ2-5
CDR3 protein: ASSLAARQITTYQETQY

V gene: TRBV9
J gene: TRBJ2-5
CDR3 protein: ASSLSQGRQETQY

V gene: TRBV10-3
J gene: TRBJ1-2
CDR3 protein: AISLGTGDGYT

V gene: TRBV7-9
J gene: TRBJ2-2
CDR3 protein: ASSLASGANTGELF

V gene: TRBV15
J gene: TRBJ1-4
CDR3 protein: ATSRRGGGNEKLF

V gene: TRBV15
J gene: TRBJ1-6
CDR3 protein: ATSRDHLTLH

V gene: TRBV2
J gene: TRBJ1-2
CDR3 protein: ATTMDSFNYGYT

V gene: TRBV19
J gene: TRBJ2-6
CDR3 protein: ASTLSFSGANVLT

V gene: TRBV2
J gene: TRBJ2-5
CDR3 protein: ASSEGGGPQETQY